One T cell receptor beta chain is described in this entry. Its target is not known. This sample was taken from a study of OX40 agonist ivuxolimab in advanced cancers. Study in general: Prior checkpoint blockade (anti-PD-1, anti-PD-L1 or anti-CTLA-4) was permitted; about 40% had it. Broader study findings: Specificity for antigen went undetermined in the expanded peripheral T cells.

Assay used: immunoSEQ multiplex PCR; TCRdb lists only in-frame clones, some missing. This sample carries 60,000 or so clones, roughly 88% of them seen once, and the ten largest clones take 2% to 3%. The CDR3 consists of 15 residues. From germline, CDR1 is SGHRS and CDR2 YFSETQ. V gave up 3 bases and J gave up 5 bases, with 14 bases separating them. This sequence originates from an adult with an advanced solid tumor such as melanoma, head and neck, liver or kidney cancer. The sample consisted of CD4+ or CD8+ T cells sorted from blood, taken in a trial of the OX40 agonist ivuxolimab. The chain has TRBV5-1 and TRBJ2-2; a weak D match, TRBD2 (6 bases). The CDR3 bases are TGCGCCAGCAGCTGGGACTTCTTCGGAACCGGGGAGCTGTTTTTT. Amino acids: CASSWDFFGTGELFF.